Presented here are 18 T cell receptor beta chains from one specimen sequenced in a study of blood T cell repertoires in COVID-19. Sequencing used immunoSEQ multiplex PCR; TCRdb keeps in-frame clones, though not all of them. This sample has approximately 300,000 clones; roughly 90% occur once, and the top ten carry around 4%. Sample: peripheral blood. Every receptor here comes from a woman aged 45 to 65 with active or convalescent COVID-19.

The table lists this clone with a few counts. The CDR3 DNA reads TGTGCCAGCAGTGATAGAAGAACCGGGGAGCTGTTTTTT. Amino acids: CASSDRRTGELFF. The chain joins TRBV2 to TRBJ2-2; D gene unclear. Trimming left V 3 bases short and J 5 bases short, with 7 bases between. CDR1 and CDR2 from the germline V gene are SNHLY and FYNNEI. CDR3 length: 13 amino acids.

The gene calls are TRBV5-4 and TRBJ2-7, with D perhaps TRBD1 (5 bases). This CDR3 has 12 residues. Looked up from germline, CDR1 is SGHNT and CDR2 is YYREEE (reference sequence). The V gene lost 2 bases and the J gene lost 4 bases, with 7 bases spanning the gap. CDR3 loop: CASSLKGYEQYF. The CDR3 coding sequence is TGTGCCAGCAGCTTAAAGGGGTACGAGCAGTACTTC.

The chain recombines TRBV27 with TRBJ1-2, with a weak D call TRBD1 (6 bases). Per germline, CDR1 MNHEY and CDR2 SMNVEV (reference sequence). The CDR3 loop spans 13 amino acids. Between the trimmed V and J ends, which lost 7 bases and 4 bases, there was a span of 13 bases. Here the CDR3 DNA reads TGTGCCAGCACTTACAGGGCTGGCTATGGCTACACCTTC. Residues: CASTYRAGYGYTF.

The CDR3 protein is CASGQGRRPNYGYTF. The CDR3 DNA follows: TGTGCCAGCGGACAGGGGCGGCGCCCTAACTATGGCTACACCTTC. This sequence joins TRBV27 and TRBJ1-2; 9 bases align to TRBD1. V lost 8 bases, J lost 0 bases, and 7 bases stayed unmatched. CDR3 length equals 15 residues. CDR1 and CDR2 from the germline V gene are MNHEY and SMNVEV (reference sequence).

This clone was seen once. V gene TRBV7-2 combines with J gene TRBJ1-1; D is perhaps TRBD1 (5 bases). Trimming took off 5 bases at V and 5 bases at J, with 12 bases between the two ends. Germline V gene sequence: CDR1 SGHTA, CDR2 FQGNSA. The CDR3 contains 13 residues. In nucleotides, the CDR3 is TGTGCCAGCAGCAAGAGACGGGGGACTGAAGCTTTCTTT. The encoded protein is CASSKRRGTEAFF.

As regards this clone: Other nucleotide sequences in the sample specify the same CDR3. V gene TRBV2 combines with J gene TRBJ2-5; 13 nucleotides match TRBD2. CDR3 length: 15 residues. The ends lost 8 bases at V and 4 bases at J; junction bases unmatched: 7. Germline-derived CDR1 and CDR2 are SNHLY and FYNNEI. CDR3 DNA sequence: TGTGCCAGCCGAACTAGCGGGGGGGCGGGAGAGACCCAGTACTTC. Its translation: CASRTSGGAGETQYF.

V gene TRBV28 combines with J gene TRBJ1-2, with D perhaps matching TRBD1 (6 bases). Trimming pared 6 bases from V and 5 bases from J, leaving 13 bases between. The CDR3 consists of 13 residues. CDR1 is MDHEN, CDR2 SYDVKM, per germline. CDR3 protein: CASREQGDYGYTF. The CDR3 nucleotides are TGTGCCAGCAGGGAACAGGGCGATTATGGCTACACCTTC.

In nucleotides, the CDR3 is TGTGCCAGCAGCTTAGTCGGGGGAGGTAATTCACCCCTCCACTTT. This encodes CASSLVGGGNSPLHF. The V gene is TRBV7-2, the J gene TRBJ1-6, with D possibly matching TRBD1 (5 bases). Trimming cost V 1 base and J 6 bases, with 10 bases left between them. CDR3 length: 15 residues. From germline, CDR1 is SGHTA and CDR2 FQGNSA.

This clone was found a few times. The chain is built from TRBV4-3 and TRBJ1-5, with D unclear. There are 15 residues in the CDR3. V was pared by 2 bases and J by 1 base, with 9 bases between. Germline CDR1 is LGHNA and CDR2 is YSLEER. As DNA, the CDR3 is TGCGCCAGCAGCCAACAGGCTGGGAGCAATCAGCCCCAGCATTTT. It translates to CASSQQAGSNQPQHF.

The CDR3 nucleotides are TGTGCCAGCAGCTTAGCGGGACAGGCCTCCTACGAGCAGTACTTC. Translating gives CASSLAGQASYEQYF. The rearrangement uses TRBV7-8 and TRBJ2-7, with 8 bases lining up with TRBD1. After removal of 0 bases from V and 0 bases from J, the junction contained 1 base not matched to a gene. The CDR3 runs to 15 residues. Per germline, CDR1 SGHVS and CDR2 FQNEAQ.

The gene calls are TRBV13 and TRBJ1-1; 7 nucleotides line up with TRBD1. The germline V gene encodes CDR1 PRHDT and CDR2 FYEKMQ (reference sequence). The J segment lost 0 bases and the V segment lost 5 bases, leaving 9 bases of the junction unmatched. The CDR3 length is 16 residues. CDR3 nucleotide sequence: TGTGCCAGCAGCCCCTACGGGACAGTAATGAACACTGAAGCTTTCTTT. Its translation: CASSPYGTVMNTEAFF.

The chain couples TRBV29-1 to TRBJ1-1; possible D gene TRBD1, 6 bases. V was trimmed by 1 base and J by 5 bases, leaving 14 bases between them. Per the germline V gene, CDR1 is SQVTM and CDR2 is ANQGSEA. The CDR3 spans 14 residues. The DNA for the CDR3 is TGCAGCGTTGAAGGAAGAATGGGGGCAACTGAAGCTTTCTTT. This translates into CSVEGRMGATEAFF.

This CDR3 is CARSLPYLRGPLGDAFF. The CDR3 DNA is TGTGCCAGAAGCCTCCCCTATTTGCGAGGGCCTCTGGGTGACGCTTTCTTT. The chain has TRBV5-3 and TRBJ1-1; D gene unclear. TRBV5-3 is an ORF, and what it does is uncertain. The germline V and J ends were trimmed by 4 bases and 11 bases, with 30 bases remaining between them. The CDR3 is 17 residues long.

The chain uses TRBV24-1 and TRBJ1-2; 8 nucleotides match TRBD1. Germline V gives CDR1 KGHDR, CDR2 SFDVKD. The ends lost 5 bases at V and 6 bases at J; junction bases unmatched: 4. CDR3 size: 13 residues. For the CDR3, the DNA is TGTGCCACCAGTGTCGACAGGGGCAATGGCTACACCTTC. Its protein is CATSVDRGNGYTF.

This clone was counted a single time. The chain recombines TRBV30 with TRBJ1-5, with D perhaps TRBD1 (5 bases). V was cut by 3 bases and J by 7 bases, with 16 bases left in between. The CDR3 loop spans 14 amino acids. Germline V gene data show CDR1 as GTSNPN and CDR2 as SVGIG (reference sequence). The DNA for the CDR3 is TGTGCCTGGAGAGACCGATCCCGGGGGCAGCCCCAGCATTTT. It codes for CAWRDRSRGQPQHF.

This clone was counted once. This sequence joins TRBV19 and TRBJ2-1; 9 nucleotides match TRBD2. The CDR3 runs to 14 residues. Germline loops: CDR1 LNHDA, CDR2 SQIVND (reference sequence). Trimming at V came to 6 bases and at J to 10 bases, leaving 10 bases not matched to a gene. The CDR3 sequence is CASSRGLAGWEQFF. For the CDR3, the DNA is TGTGCCAGTAGCAGAGGGCTAGCGGGATGGGAGCAGTTCTTC. Full variable domain (missing parts from reference TRBV19 and TRBJ2-1): DGGITQSPKYLFRKEGQNVTLSCEQNLNHDAMYWYRQDPGQGLRLIYYSQIVNDFQKGDIAEGYSVSREKKESFPLTVTSAQKNPTAFYLCASSRGLAGWEQFFGPGTRLTVL.

This rearrangement joins TRBV5-5 to TRBJ1-2; D is perhaps TRBD1 (5 bases). The CDR3 is 16 amino acids. The ends were cut back, 0 bases at V and 0 bases at J, with 12 bases in the middle. The V gene's germline CDR1 is SGHKS and CDR2 YYEKEE (reference sequence). CDR3 region: CASSLAVGTSNYGYTF. The CDR3 region has the DNA TGTGCCAGCAGCTTGGCCGTGGGGACTTCTAACTATGGCTACACCTTC.

The J gene is TRBJ2-7, the V gene TRBV28; 10 nucleotides agree with TRBD2. V shed 4 bases and J 6 bases; nucleotides not matched to a gene: 12. This CDR3 is built from 16 residues. Germline values: CDR1 MDHEN, CDR2 SYDVKM. The CDR3 here is CASSSTSPGLASEQYF. CDR3 coding DNA: TGTGCCAGCAGTTCCACCTCTCCGGGACTAGCGTCCGAGCAGTACTTC.